This TCR beta chain was retrieved from a study of blood T cells in healthy people across ages (dated by TCRdb to between 2014 and 2016). Study-level background: In model experiments, roughly one uniquely barcoded TCR beta cDNA molecule per two T cells was captured by template switching. The donors were split into four age groups: young (average about 16 years), middle-aged (about 40), aged (roughly 65) and long-lived (approximately 89). The study measured age-related changes in TCR beta repertoire diversity using deep sequencing normalized with unique cDNA molecular identifiers. Donors of different ages were randomly distributed across sequencing lanes to avoid experimental bias. Using the same blood draw, the study looked at two additional independent replicas of 1 million unique cDNA reads for two donors, one aged 18 to 30 and the other aged 80 or older. Points the paper makes about the study in general: Estimates of total diversity based on one million sequenced T cells were regarded as lower bounds and as underestimates. Observed TCR beta diversity per million T cells fell roughly linearly with age, and a significant reduction was already apparent by age around 40. Bulk unsorted PBMC profiling prevented conclusive comparison of naive and antigen-experienced compartments. Compared with the aged group, the long-lived group had more naive CD4+ T cells, fewer expanded clones and increased TCR diversity, a pattern suggesting age selection. A strong correlation was found between observed TCR beta diversity and the percentage of naive T cells measured by flow cytometry. Donor CMV infection status was unknown, potentially confounding age-related changes in expanded clonotypes.

The junction shows trimming of 5 bases on V and 3 bases on J, plus 20 bases between the germline ends. From the cysteine through the phenylalanine, the CDR3 covers 15 amino acids. Solely the CDR3 DNA is kept, with 45 bases framed from the first base. The CDR1 and CDR2 encoded by the germline V gene (reference sequence) are DFQATT and SNEGSKA. Donors were 40 or so systemically healthy Caucasian individuals from Russia aged roughly 6 to 90 years. About 10 milliliters of peripheral blood were drawn from each donor into EDTA-treated Vacutainer tubes. Ficoll-Paque density-gradient centrifugation was used to isolate PBMCs, with at least 6.5 million per sample. Total RNA was extracted from PBMCs with Trizol reagent, with at least 6 micrograms obtained per sample. The percentages of naive CD45RAhigh/CD27high T cells were determined by flow cytometry on a PBMC aliquot from every donor. This clonotype turned up a few times. What this receptor recognizes is not known. The sample holds no much larger clone one base away, and base qualities are not on file.

The library was produced with 5' RACE. TCRdb records Illumina HiSeq 2500 as the sequencer. The second PCR ran for roughly 7 to 12 cycles and used a J-beta primer mix along with a sample-barcoded 5' primer. A template-switch 5' adaptor carrying 12 random nucleotides introduced a unique molecular identifier onto each TCR beta cDNA molecule. Each sample yielded at least 2.5 million CDR3-containing paired-end reads. All of the RNA was converted into first-strand cDNA using the Mint cDNA synthesis kit, with a TRBC-specific oligonucleotide serving as the primer. Following uracil-DNA glycosylase treatment, all cDNA underwent a first 18-cycle PCR with the universal primers M1SS and BC2_uni_R. In the original analysis: Normalization of each sample was performed by random selection of 1 million high-quality reads, each carrying a distinct molecular identifier. Reads with shared molecular identifiers were discarded instead of being binned into consensus sequences. CDR3 identification, clonotype clustering and error correction used MiTCR with a Q25 quality threshold and the strictest error-elimination algorithm. Lower-bound total TCR beta diversity was estimated with a nonparametric unseen species model using Euler transformation. The public reads were reprocessed in TCRdb via fastp at Q25 and MiXCR, keeping in-frame beta chains. Rows are combined by CDR3 protein, so each entry shows the most common genes and DNA. TCRdb assigned the V and J calls; the authors' analysis was not used. The sample table shows over 700,000 distinct CDR3 sequences, and approximately 53% are seen once. Approximately 41% of the sample belongs to the ten largest clones.

Sequenced sample: blood. The sequence was obtained from a man older than 75 in good health. This receptor chain uses TRBV20-1 and TRBJ2-7; the D call is tentative, TRBD1 or TRBD2, as each matches 5 bases. The CDR3 sequence is CSARTPGPTIYEQYF. The DNA sequence is TGCAGTGCTCGCACCCCGGGACCTACTATCTACGAGCAGTACTTC.